These 22 T cell receptor beta chains were sequenced from one sample in a study of T cell responses to AZD1222 COVID-19 vaccine. Some clones are missing from TCRdb's copy, which holds only in-frame ones; the method was immunoSEQ multiplex PCR. The sample carries 150,000 or so clones, 92% recorded once. The input for sequencing was peripheral blood, taken on day 0 of AZD1222 vaccination. All receptors come from an adult in good health.

The rearrangement uses TRBV14 and TRBJ2-7, with 7 bases aligning to TRBD2. With V trimmed by 1 base and J by 0 bases, 9 bases remained unmatched. CDR1 and CDR2 (germline): SGHDN, FVKESK. The CDR3 is 17 amino acids. CDR3 amino acids: CASSQAGGGPSSYEQYF. The CDR3 nucleotides read TGTGCCAGCAGCCAAGCTGGGGGGGGACCGAGCTCCTACGAGCAGTACTTC.

V is TRBV7-6 and J is TRBJ2-3; the D gene is possibly TRBD1 (5 bases). Germline V gene data show CDR1 as SGHVS and CDR2 as FNYEAQ. The CDR3 spans 15 residues. V was trimmed by 3 bases and J by 6 bases, leaving 16 bases between them. Here the CDR3 reads CASSFGAGIGDTQYF. CDR3 in DNA: TGTGCCAGCAGCTTTGGGGCAGGGATTGGGGATACGCAGTATTTT.

The rearrangement links TRBV30 to TRBJ2-7; a weak D match, TRBD1 (6 bases). This CDR3 has 12 amino acids. V was clipped by 0 bases and J by 6 bases, with 9 bases between them. The germline gives CDR1 GTSNPN, CDR2 SVGIG (reference sequence). The CDR3 nucleotides are TGTGCCTGGAGTGTACAGGGTGGCGAGCAGTACTTC. Its protein product is CAWSVQGGEQYF.

This chain links TRBV6-1 with TRBJ1-2; tentative D call: TRBD1 (5 bases). Per germline, CDR1 MNHNS and CDR2 SASEGT. CDR3 length equals 13 residues. Deletions cut 3 bases from V and 4 bases from J, with 9 bases between. The CDR3, as DNA: TGTGCCAGCAGTGAGGGAGGGGCCTATGGCTACACCTTC. This gives the protein CASSEGGAYGYTF.

The chain links TRBV27 to TRBJ2-1, with D tentatively TRBD1 or TRBD2 (6 bases each). V was shortened by 7 bases and J by 8 bases, with 21 bases between the two germline ends. The CDR3 is made up of 15 amino acids. CDR1 and CDR2 (germline): MNHEY, SMNVEV (reference sequence). As DNA, the CDR3 is TGTGCCAGCACCCCCCTCCCCCCGGGGGCCCATGAGCAGTTCTTC. Amino acid sequence: CASTPLPPGAHEQFF.

The chain employs TRBV7-2 and TRBJ2-1; no clear D gene. CDR3 length: 13 residues. In germline, CDR1 is SGHTA, CDR2 FQGNSA. V shed 5 bases and J shed 10 bases, with 15 bases lying between them. CDR3 nucleotide sequence: TGTGCCAGCAGCCCCCCAAGCCCGCGAGAGCAGTTCTTC. Protein product: CASSPPSPREQFF.

CDR3 sequence reads: CATRGPNTGELFF. CDR3 DNA sequence: TGTGCCACGAGGGGCCCCAACACCGGGGAGCTGTTTTTT. This chain connects TRBV10-3 to TRBJ2-2; D may be TRBD1 or TRBD2 (5 bases each). Germline CDR1 is ENHRY and CDR2 is SYGVKD. The CDR3 covers 13 residues. V was clipped by 10 bases and J by 2 bases, with 11 bases between them.

The V call is TRBV20-1, the J call TRBJ2-7, with D maybe TRBD2 (5 bases). V lost 6 bases to trimming and J lost 3 bases, with 9 bases between them. CDR3 length: 11 residues. Looked up from germline, CDR1 is DFQATT and CDR2 is SNEGSKA (reference sequence). The CDR3 loop is CSAQDYYEQYF. The CDR3 region has the DNA TGCAGTGCCCAAGACTACTACGAGCAGTACTTC.

The CDR3 loop is CASSIAGQGFNQPQHF. In DNA, the CDR3 is TGTGCCAGCTCTATAGCGGGACAGGGGTTCAATCAGCCCCAGCATTTT. The chain is built from TRBV28 and TRBJ1-5; TRBD1 aligns across 10 bases. With 8 bases clipped from V and 3 bases from J, the junction kept 10 bases outside the gene matches. Germline-derived CDR1 and CDR2 are MDHEN and SYDVKM. The CDR3 sequence is 16 residues long.

The rearrangement links TRBV14 to TRBJ1-4; 7 bases are a match to TRBD1. Germline CDR1 SGHDN, CDR2 FVKESK. With 4 bases clipped from V and 11 bases from J, the junction kept 10 bases outside the gene matches. The CDR3 loop spans 14 amino acids. CDR3 DNA sequence: TGTGCCAGCAGCCTCGGACAGGTTTACGACAAACTGTTTTTT. This encodes CASSLGQVYDKLFF.

The CDR3 is CASSEARTGGADYTF. CDR3 nucleotides: TGCGCCAGCAGTGAGGCAAGGACAGGGGGCGCCGACTACACCTTC. This sequence joins TRBV10-2 and TRBJ1-2; TRBD1 aligns across 11 bases. The length of the CDR3 is 15 residues. Germline V gene lookup returns CDR1 WSHSY and CDR2 SAAADI. With 2 bases clipped from V and 10 bases from J, the junction kept 9 bases outside the gene matches.

The CDR3 bases are TGTGCCAGCAGCCGGGTGGCTAGCGGCCCTTATGAGCAGTTCTTC. Amino acids: CASSRVASGPYEQFF. J is TRBJ2-1 and V is TRBV5-8; 7 positions agree with TRBD2. Per germline, CDR1 SGHTS and CDR2 YDEGEE. Trimming at V came to 4 bases and at J to 8 bases, leaving 12 bases not matched to a gene. This CDR3 comprises 15 residues. The full variable domain, rest sourced from reference TRBV5-8 and TRBJ2-1, is EAGVTQSPTHLIKTRGQQATLRCSPISGHTSVYWYQQALGLGLQFLLWYDEGEERNRGNFPPRFSGRQFPNYSSELNVNALELEDSALYLCASSRVASGPYEQFFGPGTRLTVL.

The chain couples TRBV10-3 to TRBJ1-1; tentatively, D is TRBD1 (5 bases). The CDR3 is 13 amino acids. Germline-derived CDR1 and CDR2 are ENHRY and SYGVKD. Trimming removed 2 bases at V and 6 bases at J, with 10 bases between. The CDR3 region has the DNA TGTGCCATCAGTGAGCCGGGGCGGGCTGAAGCTTTCTTT. Protein product: CAISEPGRAEAFF.

This chain links TRBV27 with TRBJ2-7; the D gene could be TRBD1 or TRBD2 (6 bases each). The V and J ends lost 8 bases and 2 bases respectively, with 13 bases between them. The length of the CDR3 is 13 residues. Germline V gene data show CDR1 as MNHEY and CDR2 as SMNVEV (reference sequence). The CDR3 region has the DNA TGTGCCAGCGGACGGAGGGGGGCCTACGAGCAGTACTTC. It yields the protein CASGRRGAYEQYF.

This rearrangement joins TRBV7-3 to TRBJ1-6; D remains ambiguous. Germline V gene sequence: CDR1 SGHTA, CDR2 FQGTGA. Trimming stripped 0 bases from V and 5 bases from J, with 8 bases between. The length of the CDR3 is 15 residues. CDR3 DNA: TGTGCCAGCAGCTTAACGGCCAGTAATAATTCACCCCTCCACTTT. It is translated as CASSLTASNNSPLHF.

The chain recombines TRBV19 with TRBJ2-7; TRBD1 is a possible D gene (5 bases). Trimming pared 2 bases from V and 0 bases from J, leaving 11 bases between. Per germline, CDR1 LNHDA and CDR2 SQIVND (reference sequence). This CDR3 has 15 amino acids. In nucleotides, the CDR3 is TGTGCCAGTAGTATACAGGGCTTGAGCTCCTACGAGCAGTACTTC. It encodes CASSIQGLSSYEQYF.

The rearrangement uses TRBV30 and TRBJ1-3, with TRBD1 matching 7 bases. Germline CDR1 is GTSNPN and CDR2 is SVGIG (reference sequence). V was clipped by 2 bases and J by 2 bases; unmatched bases: 6. CDR3 length: 15 residues. CDR3 amino acids: CAWSPLQGPGNTIYF. In nucleotides, the CDR3 is TGTGCCTGGAGTCCTTTACAGGGGCCTGGAAACACCATATATTTT.

This clone appeared a few times. The chain is built from TRBV6-6 and TRBJ2-2, with TRBD1 matching 9 bases. The trim removed 6 bases at V and 9 bases at J, leaving 8 bases unmatched. Germline V gene lookup returns CDR1 MNHNY and CDR2 SVGAGI (reference sequence). The CDR3 has 14 amino acids. The CDR3 bases are TGTGCCAGCAGAACAGGGGGCGAAAATCGGGAGCTGTTTTTT. This gives the protein CASRTGGENRELFF.

This sequence joins TRBV4-3 and TRBJ2-3; the D is unclear. The CDR3 consists of 14 residues. The V gene lost 0 bases and the J gene lost 3 bases, with 7 bases spanning the gap. Germline loops: CDR1 LGHNA, CDR2 YSLEER. The CDR3 reads CASSQDSTTDTQYF. CDR3 in DNA: TGCGCCAGCAGCCAAGATAGCACAACAGATACGCAGTATTTT.

This clone was seen more than once but under ten times. The chain recombines TRBV9 with TRBJ2-1; D could derive from TRBD1 or TRBD2 (6 bases each). There are 13 residues in the CDR3. CDR1 is SGDLS and CDR2 is YYNGEE in the germline V gene. V was pared by 0 bases and J by 9 bases, with 10 bases between. The CDR3 coding sequence is TGTGCCAGCAGCGTAGACGGGGGCCTTGAGCAGTTCTTC. It codes for CASSVDGGLEQFF.

The chain has TRBV15 and TRBJ1-5; D is unresolved. Per the germline V gene, CDR1 is LNHNV and CDR2 is YYDKDF (reference sequence). The CDR3 consists of 13 residues. The ends were cut back, 5 bases at V and 0 bases at J, with 5 bases in the middle. Written as DNA, the CDR3 is TGTGCCACCAGCGTGAATAGCAATCAGCCCCAGCATTTT. Its translation: CATSVNSNQPQHF.

The chain carries TRBV5-6 and TRBJ2-3; 11 positions agree with TRBD2. Germline assignment: CDR1 SGHDT and CDR2 YYEEEE. V was clipped by 2 bases and J by 0 bases; unmatched bases: 2. The CDR3 consists of 16 residues. CDR3 sequence (DNA): TGTGCCAGCAGCTTCCGACTAGCGGGGAGCACAGATACGCAGTATTTT. Protein: CASSFRLAGSTDTQYF.